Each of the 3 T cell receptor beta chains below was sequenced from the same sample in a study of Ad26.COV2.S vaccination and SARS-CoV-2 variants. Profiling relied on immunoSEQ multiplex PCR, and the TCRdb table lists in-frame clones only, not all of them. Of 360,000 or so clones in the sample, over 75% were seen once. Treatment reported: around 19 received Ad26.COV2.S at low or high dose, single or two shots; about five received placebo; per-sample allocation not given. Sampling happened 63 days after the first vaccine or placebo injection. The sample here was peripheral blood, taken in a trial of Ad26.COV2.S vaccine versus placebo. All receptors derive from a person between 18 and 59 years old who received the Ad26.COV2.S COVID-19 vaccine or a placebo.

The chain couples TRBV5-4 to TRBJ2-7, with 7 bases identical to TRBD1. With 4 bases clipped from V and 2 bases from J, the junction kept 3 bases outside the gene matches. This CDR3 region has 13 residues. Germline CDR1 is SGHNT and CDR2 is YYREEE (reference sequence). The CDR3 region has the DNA TGTGCCAGCAGCGACAGGGACGCCTACGAGCAGTACTTC. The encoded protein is CASSDRDAYEQYF.

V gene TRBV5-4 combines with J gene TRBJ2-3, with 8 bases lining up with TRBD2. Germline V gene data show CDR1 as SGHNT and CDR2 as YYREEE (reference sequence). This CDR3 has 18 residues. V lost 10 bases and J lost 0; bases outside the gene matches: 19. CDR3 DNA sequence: TGTGCCGTCACGGGTAGGGCTAGCGGGCGCTCAAGCACAGATACGCAGTATTTT. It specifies CAVTGRASGRSSTDTQYF.

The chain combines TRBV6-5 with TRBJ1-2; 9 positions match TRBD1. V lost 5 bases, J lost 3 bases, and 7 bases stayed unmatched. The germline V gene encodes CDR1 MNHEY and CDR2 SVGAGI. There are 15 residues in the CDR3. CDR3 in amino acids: CASSTKRTGDYGYTF. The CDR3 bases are TGTGCCAGCAGTACCAAGAGGACAGGGGACTATGGCTACACCTTC.